What follows are 32 T cell receptor beta chains derived from one specimen sequenced in a study of blood T cell repertoires in COVID-19 (TCRdb year 2020). The library was built by means of the immunoSEQ multiplex PCR assay. Held by TCRdb, this immuneACCESS table contains in-frame sequences only and omits some clones. Under half of the omission traces to an unresolved V gene where checked; the cause of the rest is unknown. The sample table contains 95,000 to 100,000 clones; only one count was recorded for around 84% of them. The ten most abundant clones make up around 1.9% of the sample. Specimen: peripheral blood. All receptors derive from a woman aged 65 to 85 with active or convalescent COVID-19.

The chain recombines TRBV6-5 with TRBJ1-1; possibly TRBD1 for D (6 bases). Per germline, CDR1 MNHEY and CDR2 SVGAGI. The CDR3 is 15 amino acids. Trimming stripped 7 bases from V and 4 bases from J, with 19 bases between. Here the CDR3 reads CASKPSGTLITEAFF. Written as DNA, the CDR3 is TGTGCCAGCAAGCCTTCCGGGACACTAATCACTGAAGCTTTCTTT.

The rearrangement links TRBV7-2 to TRBJ2-1, with 8 bases that match TRBD2. Germline V gene data show CDR1 as SGHTA and CDR2 as FQGNSA. V shed 4 bases and J 3 bases; nucleotides not matched to a gene: 5. This CDR3 contains 15 residues. CDR3 nucleotides: TGTGCCAGCAGCTCTGGACTAGCTAACTACAATGAGCAGTTCTTC. Translating gives CASSSGLANYNEQFF. Full variable domain (rest looked up from reference TRBV7-2 and TRBJ2-1): GAGVSQSPSNKVTEKGKDVELRCDPISGHTALYWYRQSLGQGLEFLIYFQGNSAPDKSGLPSDRFSAERTGGSVSTLTIQRTQQEDSAVYLCASSSGLANYNEQFFGPGTRLTVL.

This clone was seen just once. The V gene is TRBV28, the J gene TRBJ1-4; TRBD1 matches at 8 bases. This CDR3 comprises 14 residues. Germline V lookup: CDR1 MDHEN, CDR2 SYDVKM. V trimming: 6 bases; J trimming: 8 bases; junction bases outside the gene matches: 8. The CDR3 DNA sequence: TGTGCCAGCAGACTGACAGGGGAGGGAGAAAAACTGTTTTTT. This encodes CASRLTGEGEKLFF.

The chain combines TRBV11-2 with TRBJ2-1; tentative D call: TRBD2 (6 bases). V was cut by 8 bases and J by 1 base, with 12 bases left in between. This CDR3 is built from 14 residues. The germline gives CDR1 SGHAT, CDR2 FQNNGV. The CDR3 spells CASGVADSYNEQFF. The CDR3 DNA follows: TGTGCCAGCGGGGTAGCGGATTCCTACAATGAGCAGTTCTTC.

This chain uses TRBV6-2 or TRBV6-3 with TRBJ2-7; 7 bases are a match to TRBD2. CDR1 and CDR2 from the germline V gene are MNHEY and SVGEGT. V was clipped by 0 bases and J by 0 bases; unmatched bases: 5. This CDR3 contains 16 residues. This CDR3 reads CASSYSRGGSSYEQYF. The CDR3 DNA is TGTGCCAGCAGTTACTCGAGGGGCGGGAGCTCCTACGAGCAGTACTTC.

This chain joins TRBV6-1 and TRBJ2-3; 10 bases align to TRBD1. The length of the CDR3 is 14 residues. Germline lookup yields CDR1 MNHNS and CDR2 SASEGT. J was trimmed by 8 bases and V by 3 bases; bases with no gene match: 5. The CDR3 DNA sequence: TGTGCCAGCAGTGACCAGACAGGGGGCCTTACGCAGTATTTT. Residues: CASSDQTGGLTQYF.

V is TRBV2 and J is TRBJ2-1; 10 positions match TRBD2. Germline CDR1 is SNHLY and CDR2 is FYNNEI. With V trimmed by 5 bases and J by 5 bases, 3 bases remained unmatched. The CDR3 extends over 14 amino acids. CDR3 in amino acids: CASSSSGGDNEQFF. As DNA, the CDR3 is TGTGCCAGCAGTTCTAGCGGGGGCGACAATGAGCAGTTCTTC. Using reference TRBV2 and TRBJ2-1 for the parts outside the CDR3, the full variable domain is EPEVTQTPSHQVTQMGQEVILRCVPISNHLYFYWYRQILGQKVEFLVSFYNNEISEKSEIFDDQFSVERPDGSNFTLKIRSTKLEDSAMYFCASSSSGGDNEQFFGPGTRLTVL.

The chain links TRBV12-5 to TRBJ2-7; TRBD2 matches at 13 bases. The length of the CDR3 is 17 residues. Germline V CDR1 and CDR2: LGHNT, FRNRAP. V lost 0 bases and J lost 2; bases outside the gene matches: 4. As DNA, the CDR3 is TGTGCTAGTGGTTTGGTAGGGACTAGCGGGGCCCCCTACGAGCAGTACTTC. This gives the protein CASGLVGTSGAPYEQYF.

A single count supports this clone. The chain is built from TRBV6-5 and TRBJ1-2; a possible D gene is TRBD1 (6 bases). Per germline, CDR1 MNHEY and CDR2 SVGAGI. The CDR3 is made up of 14 amino acids. Trimming removed 8 bases at V and 4 bases at J, with 17 bases between. This CDR3 is CASANQGKGYGYTF. The DNA for the CDR3 is TGTGCCAGCGCTAATCAGGGGAAGGGCTATGGCTACACCTTC.

This sequence joins TRBV23-1 and TRBJ2-2, with 8 positions matching TRBD1. TRBV23-1 is annotated as an ORF whose role is uncertain. The CDR3 has 15 amino acids. The trim removed 6 bases at V and 7 bases at J, leaving 10 bases unmatched. CDR3 in DNA: TGCGCCAGCAGCCCTACAGGACAGGGCGTCGGGGAGCTGTTTTTT. This encodes CASSPTGQGVGELFF.

The V and J genes are TRBV30 and TRBJ1-5; 9 bases align to TRBD1. The CDR3 consists of 13 residues. Trimming at V came to 8 bases and at J to 11 bases, leaving 13 bases not matched to a gene. CDR1 and CDR2 from the germline V gene are GTSNPN and SVGIG (reference sequence). CDR3 loop: CAARGQGGLAQHF. The CDR3 DNA reads as TGTGCCGCACGGGGACAGGGAGGGTTGGCCCAGCATTTT. Full variable domain (rest looked up from reference TRBV30 and TRBJ1-5): SQTIHQWPATLVQPVGSPLSLECTVEGTSNPNLYWYRQAAGRGLQLLFYSVGIGQISSEVPQNLSASRPQDRQFILSSKKLLLSDSGFYLCAARGQGGLAQHFGDGTRLSIL.

The chain carries TRBV21-1 and TRBJ1-5; the table's D call, TRBD1, was not checked against the DNA. TRBV21-1 represents a pseudogene. This CDR3 has 17 amino acids. CDR3 amino acids: CASSSPRHRPGSQPQHF. In nucleotides, the CDR3 is TGTGCCAGCAGCAGTCCTCGGCACAGGCCAGGCTCTCAGCCCCAGCATTTT.

This clone has a handful of counts. In DNA, the CDR3 is TGCGCCAGCAGCTTGGACAGTCAGAACACTGAAGCTTTCTTT. This encodes CASSLDSQNTEAFF. The genes are TRBV5-1 and TRBJ1-1, with unresolved D. CDR1 SGHRS and CDR2 YFSETQ come from the germline V gene. The CDR3 is 14 residues long. Trimming pared 0 bases from V and 1 base from J, leaving 7 bases between. Full variable domain (rest looked up from reference TRBV5-1 and TRBJ1-1): KAGVTQTPRYLIKTRGQQVTLSCSPISGHRSVSWYQQTPGQGLQFLFEYFSETQRNKGNFPGRFSGRQFSNSRSEMNVSTLELGDSALYLCASSLDSQNTEAFFGQGTRLTVV.

The chain joins TRBV7-2 to TRBJ2-7, with D perhaps matching TRBD2 (7 bases). The CDR3 contains 13 residues. V was pared by 0 bases and J by 6 bases, with 9 bases between. Looked up from germline, CDR1 is SGHTA and CDR2 is FQGNSA. CDR3 in amino acids: CASSLAGGREQYF. Here the CDR3 DNA reads TGTGCCAGCAGCTTAGCGGGGGGGCGCGAGCAGTACTTC.

The chain employs TRBV10-2 and TRBJ2-1; 8 nucleotides match TRBD1. CDR1 WSHSY and CDR2 SAAADI come from the germline V gene. The CDR3 length is 16 residues. The V segment lost 8 bases and the J segment 3 bases; nucleotides outside the gene matches: 12. CDR3 DNA: TGCGCCAGCGTAACGAACAGGGGGACGTTCTACAATGAGCAGTTCTTC. It encodes CASVTNRGTFYNEQFF.

The chain employs TRBV7-2 and TRBJ2-1; 9 bases fit TRBD2. V gave up 5 bases and J gave up 3 bases; unmatched junction bases: 5. The CDR3 has 15 residues. CDR1 and CDR2 from the germline V gene are SGHTA and FQGNSA. CDR3 loop: CASSASGGFYNEQFF. The DNA of the CDR3 is TGTGCCAGCAGCGCGAGCGGGGGGTTCTACAATGAGCAGTTCTTC. Supplemented by reference TRBV7-2 and TRBJ2-1, the full variable domain reads GAGVSQSPSNKVTEKGKDVELRCDPISGHTALYWYRQSLGQGLEFLIYFQGNSAPDKSGLPSDRFSAERTGGSVSTLTIQRTQQEDSAVYLCASSASGGFYNEQFFGPGTRLTVL.

This chain links TRBV5-6 with TRBJ1-4, with D tentatively TRBD1 (6 bases). Germline CDR1 and CDR2: SGHDT and YYEEEE. Trimming stripped 0 bases from V and 4 bases from J, with 10 bases between. The CDR3 consists of 15 residues. The CDR3 sequence is CASSLGGRGNEKLFF. CDR3 nucleotide sequence: TGTGCCAGCAGCTTGGGGGGCAGGGGTAATGAAAAACTGTTTTTT.

CDR3 nucleotide sequence: TGTGCCAGCAGCCAAGAGACTAGCGGGAGGGCCAATGAGCAGTTCTTC. This translates into CASSQETSGRANEQFF. The V gene is TRBV3-1 (or the pseudogene TRBV3-2), the J gene TRBJ2-1; 14 bases agree with TRBD2. The CDR3 spans 16 residues. Germline V gene data show CDR1 as LGHDT and CDR2 as YNNKEL (reference sequence). V lost 0 bases and J lost 6; bases outside the gene matches: 1.

The J gene is TRBJ1-2, the V gene TRBV4-1; maybe TRBD1 (5 bases). The CDR3 totals 16 residues. V was shortened by 7 bases and J by 8 bases, with 26 bases between the two germline ends. Per the germline V gene, CDR1 is MGHRA and CDR2 is YSYEKL. CDR3 nucleotide sequence: TGCGCCAGCAACGAAGAGGGGAGCGGGTTCGGGGGAGGCTACACCTTC. It codes for CASNEEGSGFGGGYTF.

This chain uses TRBV11-3 with TRBJ2-7, with 13 positions matching TRBD2. This CDR3 is built from 15 residues. V shed 5 bases and J 3 bases; nucleotides not matched to a gene: 4. The V gene's germline CDR1 is SGHNT and CDR2 YENEEA. The CDR3 here is CASSLRTSGSYEQYF. The CDR3 coding sequence is TGTGCCAGCAGCCTGAGGACTAGCGGGAGCTACGAGCAGTACTTC. Based on the CDR3 plus reference TRBV11-3 and TRBJ2-7, the full variable domain is EAGVVQSPRYKIIEKKQPVAFWCNPISGHNTLYWYLQNLGQGPELLIRYENEEAVDDSQLPKDRFSAERLKGVDSTLKIQPAELGDSAVYLCASSLRTSGSYEQYFGPGTRLTVT.

This clone was seen a handful of times. This rearrangement joins TRBV28 to TRBJ1-5; 9 nucleotides agree with TRBD1. CDR3 length equals 15 residues. Unmatched junction bases numbered 7, after V lost 6 bases and J lost 4 bases. Germline CDR1 reads MDHEN; CDR2 reads SYDVKM. DNA for the CDR3: TGTGCCAGCAGCTACACCGGGACAGGGAATCAGCCCCAGCATTTT. Protein: CASSYTGTGNQPQHF.

J is TRBJ1-5 and V is TRBV19; maybe TRBD1 (6 bases). Germline assignment: CDR1 LNHDA and CDR2 SQIVND (reference sequence). The CDR3 runs 12 residues. Trimming took off 5 bases at V and 7 bases at J, with 9 bases between the two ends. The CDR3 DNA reads TGTGCCAGTAGTTCCCAGGGGCAGCCCCAGCATTTT. It translates to CASSSQGQPQHF.

The CDR3 nucleotides are TGTGCCAGCAGACCCGGGACTAGCGGGAACACCGGGGAGCTGTTTTTT. It codes for CASRPGTSGNTGELFF. V is TRBV3-1 (or the pseudogene TRBV3-2) and J is TRBJ2-2; 11 bases map to TRBD2. The CDR3 has 16 amino acids. The V gene's germline CDR1 is LGHDT and CDR2 YNNKEL (reference sequence). The trim removed 6 bases at V and 1 base at J, leaving 4 bases unmatched.

The chain carries TRBV30 and TRBJ2-1; 7 positions match TRBD2. The CDR3 contains 16 residues. Per germline, CDR1 GTSNPN and CDR2 SVGIG (reference sequence). The J segment lost 0 bases and the V segment lost 4 bases, leaving 9 bases of the junction unmatched. The CDR3 region is CAWTSGGSGSYNEQFF. The CDR3 bases are TGTGCCTGGACCTCGGGGGGTTCCGGCTCCTACAATGAGCAGTTCTTC.

The gene calls are TRBV5-1 and TRBJ2-2; TRBD2 aligns across 8 bases. The CDR3 is made up of 16 amino acids. The junction had 10 bases not matched to a gene; V was cut back by 5 bases and J by 4 bases. Germline V lookup: CDR1 SGHRS, CDR2 YFSETQ. CDR3 in DNA: TGCGCCAGCAGAGCGGGGAGCGGGAGCGGCACCGGGGAGCTGTTTTTT. This translates into CASRAGSGSGTGELFF.

This clone was found once. The V gene is TRBV5-1, the J gene TRBJ2-1; D is perhaps TRBD2 (5 bases). Germline V lookup: CDR1 SGHRS, CDR2 YFSETQ. The CDR3 length is 15 residues. V was trimmed by 4 bases and J by 0 bases, leaving 11 bases between them. In DNA form, the CDR3 reads TGCGCCAGCAGCGTAGCGTCGGGCTCCTACAATGAGCAGTTCTTC. Amino acids: CASSVASGSYNEQFF.

This chain connects TRBV6-5 to TRBJ2-1; D possibly corresponds to TRBD2 (6 bases). Germline assignment: CDR1 MNHEY and CDR2 SVGAGI. The CDR3 length is 14 residues. The germline V and J ends were trimmed by 6 bases and 1 base, with 10 bases remaining between them. Here the CDR3 DNA reads TGTGCCAGCAGCCCGACTAGGTCCTACAATGAGCAGTTCTTC. The encoded protein is CASSPTRSYNEQFF.

This rearrangement joins TRBV5-1 to TRBJ2-7, with 8 bases fitting TRBD2. Germline V gene sequence: CDR1 SGHRS, CDR2 YFSETQ. Trimming removed 4 bases from V and 6 bases from J; junction bases left unmatched: 9. CDR3 size: 14 residues. The DNA of the CDR3 is TGCGCCAGCAGCCAGGCCGGGACTAGAGGCGAGCAGTACTTC. Translation: CASSQAGTRGEQYF.

This sequence joins TRBV12-3 or TRBV12-4 and TRBJ2-7; the D is unclear. V was trimmed by 5 bases and J by 5 bases, leaving 10 bases between them. The CDR3 totals 12 residues. The CDR3 bases are TGTGCCAGCAGTCCCCAGGTCAACGAGCAGTACTTC. Its protein is CASSPQVNEQYF.

V and J are TRBV24-1 and TRBJ2-3, with 7 nucleotides matching TRBD1. CDR3 length equals 15 residues. CDR1 is KGHDR and CDR2 is SFDVKD in the germline V gene. Unmatched junction bases numbered 5, after V lost 5 bases and J lost 1 base. CDR3 amino acids: CATSVRGTGTDTQYF. In DNA, the CDR3 is TGTGCCACCAGTGTACGTGGGACAGGCACAGATACGCAGTATTTT.

The chain couples TRBV4-2 to TRBJ1-6; a weak D match, TRBD1 (5 bases). This CDR3 has 14 amino acids. Trimming shortened V by 0 bases and J by 10 bases, and 10 bases separated the two germline ends. The germline CDR1 and CDR2 sequences are LGHNA and YNFKEQ. The CDR3 nucleotides read TGTGCCAGCAGCCAAGATCCGGGGGAATCACCCCTCCACTTT. It codes for CASSQDPGESPLHF.

A few counts support this clone. This rearrangement joins TRBV28 to TRBJ2-5; D may be TRBD2 (5 bases). Germline V gives CDR1 MDHEN, CDR2 SYDVKM. CDR3 length: 12 residues. Trimming pared 5 bases from V and 5 bases from J, leaving 9 bases between. The CDR3 loop reads CASSTSIETQYF. CDR3 nucleotides: TGTGCCAGCAGTACTAGTATCGAGACCCAGTACTTC.